This T cell receptor (beta chain) came from a study of blood T cell repertoires in COVID-19. Using immunoSEQ multiplex PCR, the repertoire was profiled, and TCRdb retains in-frame clones only, with some absent. The sample has 200,000 to 250,000 clones, about nine tenths seen once. The CDR3 is 12 residues long. CDR1 is SGHTA, CDR2 FQGNSA, per germline. V lost 5 bases and J lost 7, with 9 bases in between. V gene TRBV7-2 combines with J gene TRBJ2-1; D is uncertain. Sequencing was carried out using peripheral blood. The clonotype was recovered from a woman in her fifties or sixties with acute or convalescent COVID-19. CDR3 nucleotide sequence: TGTGCCAGCAGCCGAGACACGAATGAGCAGTTCTTC. Translating it yields CASSRDTNEQFF.